One and the same sample provided the 30 T cell receptor beta chains below, sequenced in a study of blood T cells in healthy people across ages (dated by TCRdb to about 2015). Library preparation used 5' RACE. Reads for this sample came from an Illumina HiSeq 2500. A second PCR of 7 to 11 cycles was run with a J-beta primer mix and a sample-barcoded 5' primer. TCRdb reprocessed the public reads (quality trimming at Q25 with fastp, clone calling with MiXCR) and kept in-frame beta chains. Identical CDR3 protein sequences are pooled into one entry, listed with their most common genes and DNA. The table for this sample lists over 550,000 distinct CDR3 sequences; approximately 30% of them were counted only once. The ten largest make up 15% to 18% of the sample. The sample taken for sequencing was blood. These receptors were obtained from an elderly woman in good health.

This clonotype was counted between two and nine times. The chain carries TRBV28 and TRBJ2-1, with 9 bases that match TRBD2. In germline, CDR1 is MDHEN, CDR2 SYDVKM. This CDR3 is 14 amino acids long. V gave up 6 bases and J gave up 4 bases; unmatched junction bases: 4. The CDR3 loop is CASRTGLAYNEQFF. CDR3 sequence (DNA): TGTGCCAGCAGGACCGGACTAGCGTACAATGAGCAGTTCTTC.

In this sample, this clonotype turned up many times. V usage is TRBV20-1 and J usage is TRBJ2-3; D not certain. The germline V gene encodes CDR1 DFQATT and CDR2 SNEGSKA (reference sequence). With 0 bases removed from V and 4 bases from J, the gap between germline ends came to 5 bases. The length of the CDR3 is 12 residues. Here the CDR3 reads CSAREGADTQYF. The CDR3 region has the DNA TGCAGTGCTAGAGAGGGCGCAGATACGCAGTATTTT.

Ten or more counts support this clonotype. This chain uses TRBV6-5 with TRBJ1-2; no clear D. The germline V and J ends were trimmed by 4 bases and 5 bases, with 14 bases remaining between them. CDR3 length equals 14 residues. Per the germline V gene, CDR1 is MNHEY and CDR2 is SVGAGI. The CDR3: CASSLSKLGYGYTF. The CDR3, as DNA: TGTGCCAGCAGTTTGTCGAAGCTGGGTTATGGCTACACCTTC.

This clonotype was counted ten times or more. The V call is TRBV6-2 or TRBV6-3, the J call TRBJ2-1; unclear D gene. Germline CDR1 and CDR2: MNHEY and SVGEGT. The ends were cut back, 5 bases at V and 8 bases at J, with 10 bases in the middle. CDR3 length equals 12 residues. Here the CDR3 reads CASSDPPHEQFF. DNA of the CDR3: TGTGCCAGCAGTGACCCCCCTCATGAGCAGTTCTTC.

This clonotype has at least ten counts. The rearrangement joins TRBV7-2 to TRBJ1-4; D is uncertain. The CDR3 runs to 13 residues. Germline V gives CDR1 SGHTA, CDR2 FQGNSA. The V end was cut by 5 bases, the J end by 8 bases, with 12 bases between. The CDR3 region has the DNA TGTGCCAGCAGCCAAGTCGTAAGGGAAAAACTGTTTTTT. This sequence encodes CASSQVVREKLFF.

This clonotype appeared a few times. The genes are TRBV30 and TRBJ2-7; 7 bases match TRBD1. The J segment lost 9 bases and the V segment lost 4 bases, leaving 9 bases of the junction unmatched. The CDR3 runs 12 residues. Germline V gene data show CDR1 as GTSNPN and CDR2 as SVGIG (reference sequence). CDR3 loop: CAWNLGQAGQYF. CDR3 sequence (DNA): TGTGCCTGGAATCTCGGACAGGCCGGGCAGTACTTC.

Details on this clonotype: A single base separates this from a much larger clone, so it may be a read error. Because it lacks the conserved phenylalanine or tryptophan at the end, this CDR3 is likely a read error. The chain employs TRBV18 and TRBJ2-7; weak D call: TRBD2 (6 bases). The V gene lost 1 base and the J gene lost 6 bases, with 13 bases spanning the gap. CDR3 size: 14 residues. The V gene's germline CDR1 is KGHSH and CDR2 LQKENI. The CDR3 coding sequence is TGTGCCAGCTCACCACGAGAACGGGGGTCCGAGCAGTACCTC. Translating it yields CASSPRERGSEQYL.

The V and J genes are TRBV18 and TRBJ1-2, with 11 positions matching TRBD1. In germline, CDR1 is KGHSH, CDR2 LQKENI. CDR3 length: 18 amino acids. V shed 5 bases, J shed 3 bases, and the junction held 14 bases outside the gene matches. Here the CDR3 reads CASSLPGTGGPSDYGYTF. As DNA, the CDR3 is TGTGCCAGCTCATTACCAGGGACAGGGGGACCCTCTGACTATGGCTACACCTTC.

This clonotype was observed a few times. The chain links TRBV30 to TRBJ1-1; D gene ambiguous. Per the germline V gene, CDR1 is GTSNPN and CDR2 is SVGIG (reference sequence). Trimming took off 2 bases at V and 4 bases at J, with 17 bases between the two ends. The CDR3 has 15 residues. This chain's CDR3 is CAWSPPNTWGTEAFF. CDR3 nucleotide sequence: TGTGCCTGGAGTCCCCCGAATACATGGGGCACTGAAGCTTTCTTT.

At least ten counts were recorded for this clonotype. The chain is built from TRBV29-1 and TRBJ1-2; D is perhaps TRBD1 (6 bases). Trimming stripped 4 bases from V and 7 bases from J, with 10 bases between. This CDR3 is built from 11 residues. CDR1 SQVTM and CDR2 ANQGSEA come from the germline V gene. CDR3 in DNA: TGCAGCGTTGGGGGGCAGGGTGGCTACACCTTC. This gives the protein CSVGGQGGYTF.

Ten or more counts support this clonotype. The V and J genes are TRBV5-4 and TRBJ2-1; 10 bases are shared with TRBD1. Germline V gene lookup returns CDR1 SGHNT and CDR2 YYREEE (reference sequence). J was trimmed by 9 bases and V by 1 base; bases with no gene match: 10. The CDR3 length is 16 residues. In nucleotides, the CDR3 is TGTGCCAGCAGCTTGAGGACAGGGGGAGCGTGGTCTGAGCAGTTCTTC. Protein sequence: CASSLRTGGAWSEQFF.

DNA for the CDR3: TGTGCCAGCAGCGTAGCTACAGGTTCGGGTCCCCAGCATTTT. Translating it yields CASSVATGSGPQHF. The chain carries TRBV9 and TRBJ1-5; the D gene is possibly TRBD1 (5 bases). This CDR3 is built from 14 residues. Germline V CDR1 and CDR2: SGDLS, YYNGEE. Trimming left V 0 bases short and J 10 bases short, with 14 bases between.

Concerning this clonotype itself: This may stem from a read error, because a much larger clone lies one nucleotide away. The rearrangement uses TRBV27 and TRBJ2-1; TRBD2 aligns across 8 bases. Germline V CDR1 and CDR2: MNHEY, SMNVEV (reference sequence). The V gene end was trimmed by 3 bases and the J gene end by 2 bases; junction bases not matched to a gene: 9. The CDR3 has 17 amino acids. The CDR3 protein is CASSFRLAGGPYNEQFF. The CDR3 DNA sequence: TGTGCCAGCAGTTTTCGGCTTGCGGGGGGACCCTACAATGAGCAGTTCTTC.

This clonotype appeared many times. The gene calls are TRBV20-1 and TRBJ1-2; weak D call: TRBD1 (6 bases). Germline V lookup: CDR1 DFQATT, CDR2 SNEGSKA (reference sequence). The CDR3 totals 14 residues. The ends were cut back, 1 base at V and 1 base at J, with 10 bases in the middle. CDR3 protein: CSARGDKINYGYTF. CDR3 DNA sequence: TGCAGTGCTAGAGGGGACAAGATTAACTATGGCTACACCTTC.

This clonotype has only a few counts. This CDR3 reads CASSVSYNQPQHF. Written as DNA, the CDR3 is TGTGCCAGCAGCGTATCGTACAATCAGCCCCAGCATTTT. The chain uses TRBV9 and TRBJ1-5; D is ambiguous. This CDR3 region has 13 residues. The V end was cut by 1 base, the J end by 3 bases, with 5 bases between. Germline V CDR1 and CDR2: SGDLS, YYNGEE.

This chain connects TRBV6-2 or TRBV6-3 to TRBJ2-5; D is uncertain. Trimming pared 0 bases from V and 0 bases from J, leaving 2 bases between. Germline V lookup: CDR1 MNHEY, CDR2 SVGEGT. This CDR3 spans 13 amino acids. In DNA, the CDR3 is TGTGCCAGCAGTTACTCTTACCAAGAGACCCAGTACTTC. Its translation: CASSYSYQETQYF.

This sequence joins TRBV20-1 and TRBJ2-3; D is uncertain. The CDR3 has 15 amino acids. The germline gives CDR1 DFQATT, CDR2 SNEGSKA (reference sequence). V was clipped by 0 bases and J by 1 base, with 11 bases between them. The CDR3 region is CSARDPGWGTDTQYF. For the CDR3, the DNA is TGCAGTGCTAGAGATCCGGGCTGGGGCACAGATACGCAGTATTTT.

This chain connects TRBV11-2 to TRBJ2-5; 10 nucleotides match TRBD2. The CDR3 spans 15 residues. The germline V gene encodes CDR1 SGHAT and CDR2 FQNNGV. The junction had 14 bases not matched to a gene; V was cut back by 5 bases and J by 11 bases. CDR3 in DNA: TGTGCCAGCAGCCCTGGGCTAGCGGGGGCGTGGGAGCAGTACTTC. As protein: CASSPGLAGAWEQYF.

This clonotype was counted many times. The chain joins TRBV5-1 to TRBJ2-4; perhaps TRBD1 as D (5 bases). V was shortened by 0 bases and J by 0 bases, with 13 bases between the two germline ends. The CDR3 loop spans 17 amino acids. Germline lookup yields CDR1 SGHRS and CDR2 YFSETQ. The CDR3 nucleotides are TGCGCCAGCAGCTTGGGTACCGGACAACTAGCCAAAAACATTCAGTACTTC. Its translation is CASSLGTGQLAKNIQYF.

This clonotype showed up many times. The chain has TRBV20-1 and TRBJ2-5; 14 nucleotides align to TRBD2. With V trimmed by 5 bases and J by 2 bases, 10 bases remained unmatched. Germline V lookup: CDR1 DFQATT, CDR2 SNEGSKA (reference sequence). This CDR3 is built from 17 residues. The CDR3 protein is CSALVNRLAGGQETQYF. CDR3 coding DNA: TGCAGTGCTCTCGTTAACAGACTAGCGGGGGGGCAAGAGACCCAGTACTTC.

This clonotype showed up many times. This sequence joins TRBV11-3 and TRBJ2-7; perhaps TRBD2 as D (5 bases). The V end lost 2 bases, the J end lost 3 bases, and 8 bases lay between the germline ends. The V gene's germline CDR1 is SGHNT and CDR2 YENEEA. The length of the CDR3 is 13 residues. CDR3 in amino acids: CASSLNSDYEQYF. CDR3 DNA sequence: TGTGCCAGCAGCTTAAATAGCGACTACGAGCAGTACTTC. The full variable domain, its missing parts supplied by reference TRBV11-3 and TRBJ2-7, is EAGVVQSPRYKIIEKKQPVAFWCNPISGHNTLYWYLQNLGQGPELLIRYENEEAVDDSQLPKDRFSAERLKGVDSTLKIQPAELGDSAVYLCASSLNSDYEQYFGPGTRLTVT.

This clonotype was counted many times. The chain carries TRBV7-2 and TRBJ1-2, with D tentatively TRBD1 (6 bases). The CDR3 covers 13 residues. From germline, CDR1 is SGHTA and CDR2 FQGNSA. The V end lost 5 bases, the J end lost 6 bases, and 13 bases lay between the germline ends. CDR3 sequence reads: CASSTWTANGYTF. The CDR3 region has the DNA TGTGCCAGCAGCACGTGGACAGCGAATGGCTACACCTTC.

The sample holds one count of this clonotype. Given a much more abundant clone one base away, this may be a read error. The rearrangement uses TRBV10-3 and TRBJ1-1; D ambiguous. CDR3 length equals 14 residues. V lost 5 bases to trimming and J lost 2 bases, with 12 bases between them. Per the germline V gene, CDR1 is ENHRY and CDR2 is SYGVKD. The CDR3 sequence is CAISFGWGNTEAFF. The DNA for the CDR3 is TGTGCCATCAGTTTTGGCTGGGGAAACACTGAAGCTTTCTTT.

In its sample, this clonotype was seen many times. The V gene is TRBV5-1, the J gene TRBJ1-2, with 7 positions matching TRBD1. The CDR3 consists of 12 residues. CDR1 SGHRS and CDR2 YFSETQ come from the germline V gene. Unmatched junction bases numbered 4, after V lost 5 bases and J lost 6 bases. In DNA, the CDR3 is TGCGCCAGCAGGGAAGGGGGCAATGGCTACACCTTC. Protein product: CASREGGNGYTF.

This clonotype was counted at least ten times. This chain connects TRBV12-3 or TRBV12-4 to TRBJ2-1, with D hard to call. This CDR3 is 15 amino acids long. V was cut by 7 bases and J by 0 bases, with 13 bases left in between. CDR3 DNA: TGTGCCAGCAATCCCCCAGGCAGCTCCTACAATGAGCAGTTCTTC. Its translation: CASNPPGSSYNEQFF.

This clonotype appeared many times. This CDR3 reads CASSGITGDLAYEQYF. The CDR3 DNA reads as TGCGCCAGCAGCGGGATAACAGGGGATCTGGCCTACGAGCAGTACTTC. The chain has TRBV5-1 and TRBJ2-7; 7 nucleotides align to TRBD1. Germline loops: CDR1 SGHRS, CDR2 YFSETQ. V lost 4 bases, J lost 2 bases, and 12 bases stayed unmatched. The CDR3 totals 16 residues.

This clonotype has a count of ten or more. The CDR3 loop reads CASSPHGRDQETQYF. CDR3 nucleotides: TGTGCCAGCAGCCCGCACGGGAGGGACCAAGAGACCCAGTACTTC. The V and J genes are TRBV9 and TRBJ2-5, with 8 bases fitting TRBD2. This CDR3 spans 15 amino acids. Unmatched junction bases numbered 5, after V lost 4 bases and J lost 0 bases. Germline-derived CDR1 and CDR2 are SGDLS and YYNGEE.

This clonotype has ten or more counts. CDR3 in amino acids: CASSSGTRPTDTQYF. Written as DNA, the CDR3 is TGTGCCAGCAGCTCCGGGACTAGGCCAACAGATACGCAGTATTTT. The chain joins TRBV7-2 to TRBJ2-3; 8 bases align to TRBD2. Germline CDR1 and CDR2: SGHTA and FQGNSA. The junction had 6 bases not matched to a gene; V was cut back by 4 bases and J by 3 bases. This CDR3 region has 15 residues.

As regards this clonotype: Being one base from a much bigger clone, this may be a read error. The chain uses TRBV2 and TRBJ2-5, with D perhaps TRBD2 (6 bases). Deletions cut 0 bases from V and 11 bases from J, with 25 bases between. CDR3 size: 17 residues. Germline loops: CDR1 SNHLY, CDR2 FYNNEI. The CDR3 sequence is CASSEARRGSLRDEQYF. DNA of the CDR3: TGTGCCAGCAGTGAAGCGCGACGGGGGAGCCTCAGGGATGAGCAGTACTTC. Full variable domain (missing parts from reference TRBV2 and TRBJ2-5): EPEVTQTPSHQVTQMGQEVILRCVPISNHLYFYWYRQILGQKVEFLVSFYNNEISEKSEIFDDQFSVERPDGSNFTLKIRSTKLEDSAMYFCASSEARRGSLRDEQYFGPGTRLLVL.

This clonotype appeared a single time. The chain joins TRBV29-1 to TRBJ1-1; tentatively, D is TRBD1 (5 bases). In germline, CDR1 is SQVTM, CDR2 ANQGSEA. The CDR3 is 14 amino acids. V lost 3 bases and J lost 1, with 12 bases in between. Written as DNA, the CDR3 is TGCAGCGTTGATCTCAGGGCCAGGAACACTGAAGCTTTCTTT. Amino acids: CSVDLRARNTEAFF.